This TCR beta chain originates from a study of blood T cell repertoires in COVID-19. On the study more broadly: Collection of acute and convalescent COVID-19 samples took place in the United States, Italy and Spain. T cells, B-cell-depleted T cells, or PBMCs provided the cDNA or gDNA that served as material.

Original analysis: Counts of nucleated cells, estimated from reference gene primer amplification, were obtained. Here immunoSEQ multiplex PCR was the method, and the copy in TCRdb shows in-frame clones only, minus some. D and trimming come from the DNA, and the V and J calls and clone size come from that table. The sample yields about 400,000 clones, nearly 90% seen once. The germline V and J ends were trimmed by 2 bases and 5 bases, with 7 bases remaining between them. This CDR3 region has 13 residues. Germline loops: CDR1 SEHNR, CDR2 FQNEAQ (reference sequence). This clone was seen only a few times.

Sequences were obtained from PBMCs or T cells enriched from blood (not recorded which). The V and J genes are TRBV7-9 and TRBJ2-1; D is ambiguous. The clonotype originates from a middle-aged woman with acute COVID-19. CDR3 in DNA: TGTGCCAGCAGCTTAAACACTAACAATGAGCAGTTCTTC. It yields the protein CASSLNTNNEQFF.